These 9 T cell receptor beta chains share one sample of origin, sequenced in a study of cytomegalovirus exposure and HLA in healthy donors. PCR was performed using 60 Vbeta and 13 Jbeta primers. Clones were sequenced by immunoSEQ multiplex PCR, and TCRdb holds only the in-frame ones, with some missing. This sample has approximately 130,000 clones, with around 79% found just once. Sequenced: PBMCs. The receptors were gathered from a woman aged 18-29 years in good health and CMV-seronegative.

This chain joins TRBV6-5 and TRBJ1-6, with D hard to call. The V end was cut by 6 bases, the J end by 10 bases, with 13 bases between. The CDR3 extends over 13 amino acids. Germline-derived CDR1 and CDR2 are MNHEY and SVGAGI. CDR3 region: CASSFGGASPLHF. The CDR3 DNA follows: TGTGCCAGCAGCTTCGGCGGAGCCTCACCCCTCCACTTT.

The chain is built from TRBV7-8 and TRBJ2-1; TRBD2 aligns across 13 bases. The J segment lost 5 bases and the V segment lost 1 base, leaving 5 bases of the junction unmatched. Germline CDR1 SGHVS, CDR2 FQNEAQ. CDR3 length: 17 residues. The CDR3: CASSLDTSGGVHNEQFF. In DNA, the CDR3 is TGTGCCAGCAGCTTAGATACTAGCGGGGGGGTCCACAATGAGCAGTTCTTC.

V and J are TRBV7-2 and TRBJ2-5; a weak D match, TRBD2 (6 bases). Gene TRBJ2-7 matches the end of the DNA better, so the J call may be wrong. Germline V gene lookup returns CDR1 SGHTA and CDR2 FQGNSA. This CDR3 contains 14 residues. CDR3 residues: CASSPGLRGYEQYF. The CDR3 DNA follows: TGTGCCAGCAGCCCGGGACTGCGGGGCTACGAGCAGTACTTC.

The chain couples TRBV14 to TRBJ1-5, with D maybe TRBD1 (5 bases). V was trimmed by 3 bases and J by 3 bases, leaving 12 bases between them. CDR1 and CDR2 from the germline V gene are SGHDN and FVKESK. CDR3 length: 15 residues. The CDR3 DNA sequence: TGTGCCAGCAGCCAGGGGGGGTCCCTCAATCAGCCCCAGCATTTT. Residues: CASSQGGSLNQPQHF.

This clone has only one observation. CDR3 bases: TGTGCCAGCAGGGCCGGGGGGCTCATGTCCTACGAGCAGTACTTC. This gives the protein CASRAGGLMSYEQYF. The J gene is TRBJ2-7, the V gene TRBV6-5, with D perhaps TRBD2 (7 bases). The CDR3 loop spans 15 amino acids. The germline gives CDR1 MNHEY, CDR2 SVGAGI. V shed 6 bases and J shed 1 base, with 16 bases lying between them.

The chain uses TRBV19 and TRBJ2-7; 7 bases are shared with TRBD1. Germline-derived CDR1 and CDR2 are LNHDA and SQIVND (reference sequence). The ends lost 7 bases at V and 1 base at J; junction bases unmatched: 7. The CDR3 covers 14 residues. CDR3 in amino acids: CASNSGTESYEQYF. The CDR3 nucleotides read TGTGCCAGTAACTCCGGGACAGAGTCCTACGAGCAGTACTTC.

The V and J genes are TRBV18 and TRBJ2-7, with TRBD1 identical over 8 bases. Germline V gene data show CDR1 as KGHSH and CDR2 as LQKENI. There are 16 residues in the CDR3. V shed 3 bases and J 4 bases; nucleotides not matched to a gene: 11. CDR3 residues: CASSPLAGGRGYEQYF. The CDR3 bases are TGTGCCAGCTCACCTCTTGCAGGGGGCCGCGGGTACGAGCAGTACTTC.

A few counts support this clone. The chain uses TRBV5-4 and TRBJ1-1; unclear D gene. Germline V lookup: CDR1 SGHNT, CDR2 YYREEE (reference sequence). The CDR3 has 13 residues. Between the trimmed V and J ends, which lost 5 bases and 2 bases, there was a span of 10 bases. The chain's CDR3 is CASRPSSNTEAFF. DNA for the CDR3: TGTGCCAGCAGACCTAGTTCTAACACTGAAGCTTTCTTT.

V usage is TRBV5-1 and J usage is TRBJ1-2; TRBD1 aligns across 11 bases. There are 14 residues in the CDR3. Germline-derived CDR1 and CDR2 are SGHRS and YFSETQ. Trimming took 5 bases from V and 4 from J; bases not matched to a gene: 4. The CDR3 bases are TGCGCCAGCAGACCCGGGACAGGGGGCTATGGCTACACCTTC. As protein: CASRPGTGGYGYTF.